This T cell receptor beta chain was sequenced in a study of regulatory T cells in long-lasting Graves disease. Time point in this sample: newly diagnosed GD, antithyroid drugs for less than 3 months. Extracted RNA from PBMCs served as the source of the TCR library. Assembly of TCR beta libraries relied on iRepertoire HTBI primers together with Arm-PCR of CDR3 regions. Each CDR3 protein is one row after TCRdb ran MiXCR on the multiplex PCR reads. The sample yields some 250,000 distinct CDR3 sequences, around a sixth seen once. The CDR3 extends over 17 amino acids. V was shortened by 5 bases and J by 0 bases, with 16 bases between the two germline ends. The germline V gene encodes CDR1 MNHEY and CDR2 SVGEGT. This sample was shared with a second study, whose subject was T cells in Graves' hyperthyroidism and ophthalmopathy.

This chain connects TRBV6-2 or TRBV6-3 to TRBJ2-2; maybe TRBD2 (7 bases). The receptor's source is a woman in her 30s with Graves disease. This specimen was peripheral blood mononuclear cells (PBMCs), taken at new diagnosis, from a patient treated with antithyroid drugs. CDR3 protein: CASSEGGGDSNTGELFF. CDR3 in DNA: TGTGCCAGCAGTGAGGGCGGGGGCGATTCGAACACCGGGGAGCTGTTTTTT.